This TCR beta chain was documented in a study of T cells in Graves' hyperthyroidism and ophthalmopathy. Study summary: Peripheral blood collection took place at initial diagnosis, before any treatment. Study observations and caveats: A model of 13 V-J pairs discriminated ophthalmopathy from stable hyperthyroidism.

With a duration under 2 months, the hyperthyroidism was newly diagnosed in patients aged 18 to 65. Isolation of PBMCs was performed on roughly 9 ml fresh peripheral blood. The TCR beta CDR3 regions underwent amplification using RNA transcripts as the source. HTBI primers were the set used in a first-round RT-PCR of the TCR CDR3. MiXCR, applied by TCRdb to the multiplex PCR reads, yields one record per CDR3 protein. The sample has 400,000 to 600,000 distinct CDR3 sequences; roughly 20% are singletons. The CDR3 runs 15 residues. Of note for this clonotype: As yet, its antigen is unknown. The junction differs from germline at one of its ends, possibly a read error.

This TCR derives from a man between 18 and 29 years old with Graves' hyperthyroidism. The rearrangement uses TRBV12-3 or TRBV12-4 and TRBJ1-1; no reliable D call. The sequenced sample was blood. In nucleotides, the CDR3 is TGTGCCAGCAGTTTAGGTGCAGGTATGAACACTGAAGCTTGCTTT. This codes for CASSLGAGMNTEACF.